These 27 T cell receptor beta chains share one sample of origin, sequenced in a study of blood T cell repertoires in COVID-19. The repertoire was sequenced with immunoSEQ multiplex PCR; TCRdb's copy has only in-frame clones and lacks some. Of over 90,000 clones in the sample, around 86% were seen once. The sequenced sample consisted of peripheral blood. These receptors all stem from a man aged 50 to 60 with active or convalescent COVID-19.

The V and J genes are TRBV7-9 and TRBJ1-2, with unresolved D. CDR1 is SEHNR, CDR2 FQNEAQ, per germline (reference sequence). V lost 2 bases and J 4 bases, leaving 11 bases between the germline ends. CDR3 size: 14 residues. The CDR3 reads CASSLSAGLYGYTF. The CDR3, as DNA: TGTGCCAGCAGCTTATCGGCAGGTCTCTATGGCTACACCTTC.

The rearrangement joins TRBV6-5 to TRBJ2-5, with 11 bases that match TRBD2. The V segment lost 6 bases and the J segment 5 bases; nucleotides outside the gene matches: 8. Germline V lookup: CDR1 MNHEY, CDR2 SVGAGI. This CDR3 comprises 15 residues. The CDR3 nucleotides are TGTGCCAGCAGACTTAGCGGGGGGGCCGTTGAGACCCAGTACTTC. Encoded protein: CASRLSGGAVETQYF.

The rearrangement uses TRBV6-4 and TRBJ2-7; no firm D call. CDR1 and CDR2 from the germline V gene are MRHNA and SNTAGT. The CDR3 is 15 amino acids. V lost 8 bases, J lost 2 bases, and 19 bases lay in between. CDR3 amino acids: CASPNDQIATYEQYV. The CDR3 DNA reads TGTGCCAGCCCAAACGACCAGATAGCTACCTACGAGCAGTACGTC.

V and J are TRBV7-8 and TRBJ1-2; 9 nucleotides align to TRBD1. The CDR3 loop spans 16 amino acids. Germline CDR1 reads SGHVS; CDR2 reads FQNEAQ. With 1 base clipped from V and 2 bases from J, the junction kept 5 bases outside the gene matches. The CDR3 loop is CASSLGRTGENYGYTF. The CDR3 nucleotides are TGTGCCAGCAGCTTAGGCCGGACAGGGGAGAACTATGGCTACACCTTC. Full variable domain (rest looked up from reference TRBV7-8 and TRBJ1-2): GAGVSQSPRYKVAKRGQDVALRCDPISGHVSLFWYQQALGQGPEFLTYFQNEAQLDKSGLPSDRFFAERPEGSVSTLKIQRTQQEDSAVYLCASSLGRTGENYGYTFGSGTRLTVV.

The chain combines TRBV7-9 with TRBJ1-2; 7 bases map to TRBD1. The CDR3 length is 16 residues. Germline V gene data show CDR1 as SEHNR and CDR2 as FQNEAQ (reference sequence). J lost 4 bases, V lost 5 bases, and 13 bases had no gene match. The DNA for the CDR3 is TGTGCCAGCAGCCCGACAGGGTCGGCCCTCGGCTATGGCTACACCTTC. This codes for CASSPTGSALGYGYTF.

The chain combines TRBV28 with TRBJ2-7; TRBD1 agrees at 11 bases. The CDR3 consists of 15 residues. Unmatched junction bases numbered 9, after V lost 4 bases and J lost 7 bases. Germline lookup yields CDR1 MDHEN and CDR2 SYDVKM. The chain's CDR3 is CASSSIGTGGGEQYV. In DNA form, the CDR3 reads TGTGCCAGCAGTTCCATCGGGACAGGGGGAGGGGAGCAGTACGTC.

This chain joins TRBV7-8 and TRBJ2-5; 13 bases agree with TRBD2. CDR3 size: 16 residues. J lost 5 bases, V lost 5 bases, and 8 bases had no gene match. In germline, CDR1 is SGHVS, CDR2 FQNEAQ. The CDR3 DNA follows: TGTGCCAGCAGCCAAACTAGCGGGGGGGCCAGTGAGACCCAGTACTTC. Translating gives CASSQTSGGASETQYF. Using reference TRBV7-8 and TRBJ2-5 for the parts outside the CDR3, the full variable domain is GAGVSQSPRYKVAKRGQDVALRCDPISGHVSLFWYQQALGQGPEFLTYFQNEAQLDKSGLPSDRFFAERPEGSVSTLKIQRTQQEDSAVYLCASSQTSGGASETQYFGPGTRLLVL.

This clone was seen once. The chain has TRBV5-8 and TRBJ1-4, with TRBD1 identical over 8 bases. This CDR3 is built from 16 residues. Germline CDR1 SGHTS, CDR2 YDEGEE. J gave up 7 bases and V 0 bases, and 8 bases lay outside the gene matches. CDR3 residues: CASSLGWTGSGEKLFF. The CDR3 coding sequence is TGTGCCAGCAGCTTGGGATGGACAGGGTCGGGTGAAAAACTGTTTTTT. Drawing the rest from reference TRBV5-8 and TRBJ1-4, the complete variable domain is EAGVTQSPTHLIKTRGQQATLRCSPISGHTSVYWYQQALGLGLQFLLWYDEGEERNRGNFPPRFSGRQFPNYSSELNVNALELEDSALYLCASSLGWTGSGEKLFFGSGTQLSVL.

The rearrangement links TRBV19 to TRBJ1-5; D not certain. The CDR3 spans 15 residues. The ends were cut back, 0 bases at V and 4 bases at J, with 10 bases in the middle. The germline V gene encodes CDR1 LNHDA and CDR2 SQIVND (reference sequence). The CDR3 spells CASSIDQGGNQPQHF. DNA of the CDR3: TGTGCCAGTAGTATAGATCAAGGAGGTAATCAGCCCCAGCATTTT.

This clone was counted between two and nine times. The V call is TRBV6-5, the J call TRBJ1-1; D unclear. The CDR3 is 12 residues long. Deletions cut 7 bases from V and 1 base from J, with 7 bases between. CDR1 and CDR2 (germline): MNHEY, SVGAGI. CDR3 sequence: CASTPGNTEAFF. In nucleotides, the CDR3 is TGTGCCAGCACCCCGGGGAACACTGAAGCTTTCTTT.

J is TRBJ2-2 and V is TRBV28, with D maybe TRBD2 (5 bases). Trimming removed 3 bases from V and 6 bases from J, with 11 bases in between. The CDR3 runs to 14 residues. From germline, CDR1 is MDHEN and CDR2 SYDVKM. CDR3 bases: TGTGCCAGCAGTTTGGGAGTTCCCCCCGGGGAGCTGTTTTTT. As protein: CASSLGVPPGELFF.

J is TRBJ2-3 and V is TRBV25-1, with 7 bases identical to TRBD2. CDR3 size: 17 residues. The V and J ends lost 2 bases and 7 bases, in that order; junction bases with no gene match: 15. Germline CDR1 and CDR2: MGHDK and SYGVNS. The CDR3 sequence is CASSEDRGLAVRYTQYF. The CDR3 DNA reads TGTGCCAGCAGTGAAGATAGAGGCCTAGCGGTCAGGTATACGCAGTATTTT. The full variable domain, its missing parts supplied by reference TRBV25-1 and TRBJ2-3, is EADIYQTPRYLVIGTGKKITLECSQTMGHDKMYWYQQDPGMELHLIHYSYGVNSTEKGDLSSESTVSRIRTEHFPLTLESARPSHTSQYLCASSEDRGLAVRYTQYFGPGTRLTVL.

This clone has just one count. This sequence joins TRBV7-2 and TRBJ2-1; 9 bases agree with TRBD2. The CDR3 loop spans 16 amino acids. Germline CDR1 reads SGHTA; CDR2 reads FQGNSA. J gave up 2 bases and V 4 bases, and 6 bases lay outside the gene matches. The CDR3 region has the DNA TGTGCCAGCAGCTCGTTAGCGGGGGTTGCCTACAATGAGCAGTTCTTC. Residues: CASSSLAGVAYNEQFF. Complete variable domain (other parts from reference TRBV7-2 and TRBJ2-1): GAGVSQSPSNKVTEKGKDVELRCDPISGHTALYWYRQSLGQGLEFLIYFQGNSAPDKSGLPSDRFSAERTGGSVSTLTIQRTQQEDSAVYLCASSSLAGVAYNEQFFGPGTRLTVL.

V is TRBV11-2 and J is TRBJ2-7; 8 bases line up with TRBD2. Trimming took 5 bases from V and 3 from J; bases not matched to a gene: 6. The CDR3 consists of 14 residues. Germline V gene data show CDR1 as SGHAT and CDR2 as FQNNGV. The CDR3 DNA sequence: TGTGCCAGCAGCATGGCTAGCGGGTTCTACGAGCAGTACGTC. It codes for CASSMASGFYEQYV.

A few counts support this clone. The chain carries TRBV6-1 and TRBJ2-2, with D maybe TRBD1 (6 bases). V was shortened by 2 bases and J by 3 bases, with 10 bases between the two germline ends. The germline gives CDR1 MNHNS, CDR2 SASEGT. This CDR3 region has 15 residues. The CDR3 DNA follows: TGTGCCAGCAGTGAAAGCAGGACAGACACCGGGGAGCTGTTTTTT. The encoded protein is CASSESRTDTGELFF.

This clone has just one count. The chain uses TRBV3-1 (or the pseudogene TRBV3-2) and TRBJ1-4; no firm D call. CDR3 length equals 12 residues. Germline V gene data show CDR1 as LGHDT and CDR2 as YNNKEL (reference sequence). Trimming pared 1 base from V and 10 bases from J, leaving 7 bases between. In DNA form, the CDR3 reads TGTGCCAGCAGCCAAGGTGTGGCAAAACTGTTTTTT. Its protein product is CASSQGVAKLFF.

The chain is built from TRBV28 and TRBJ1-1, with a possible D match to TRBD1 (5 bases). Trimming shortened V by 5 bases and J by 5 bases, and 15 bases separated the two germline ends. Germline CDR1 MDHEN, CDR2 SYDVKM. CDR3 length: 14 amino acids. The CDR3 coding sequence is TGTGCCAGCAGTCCCCAGGGCGGGGGAACTGAAGCTTTCTTT. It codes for CASSPQGGGTEAFF.

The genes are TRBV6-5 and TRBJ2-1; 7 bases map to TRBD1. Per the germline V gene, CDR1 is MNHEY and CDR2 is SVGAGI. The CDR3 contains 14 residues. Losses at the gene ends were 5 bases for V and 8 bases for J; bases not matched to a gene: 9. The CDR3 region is CASSLDRLTDEQFF. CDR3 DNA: TGTGCCAGCAGTCTGGACAGGTTGACCGATGAGCAGTTCTTC.

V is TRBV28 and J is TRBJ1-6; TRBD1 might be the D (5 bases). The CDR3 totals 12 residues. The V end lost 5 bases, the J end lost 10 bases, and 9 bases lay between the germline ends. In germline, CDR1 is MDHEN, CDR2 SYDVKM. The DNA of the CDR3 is TGTGCCAGCAGTCTCAGGGTCTCACCCCTCCACTTT. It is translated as CASSLRVSPLHF.

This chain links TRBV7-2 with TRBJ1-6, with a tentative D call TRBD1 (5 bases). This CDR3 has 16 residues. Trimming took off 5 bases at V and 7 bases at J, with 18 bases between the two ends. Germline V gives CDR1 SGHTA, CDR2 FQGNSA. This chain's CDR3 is CASSQRQPLSNSPLHF. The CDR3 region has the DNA TGTGCCAGCAGCCAGCGACAGCCACTATCAAATTCACCCCTCCACTTT.

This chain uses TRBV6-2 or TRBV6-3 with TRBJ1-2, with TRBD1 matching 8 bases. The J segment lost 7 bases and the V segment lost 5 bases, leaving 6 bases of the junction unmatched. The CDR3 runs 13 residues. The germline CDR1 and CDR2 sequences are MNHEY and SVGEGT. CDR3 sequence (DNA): TGTGCCAGCAGTAAGGACAGGGAGGCTGGCTACACCTTC. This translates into CASSKDREAGYTF.

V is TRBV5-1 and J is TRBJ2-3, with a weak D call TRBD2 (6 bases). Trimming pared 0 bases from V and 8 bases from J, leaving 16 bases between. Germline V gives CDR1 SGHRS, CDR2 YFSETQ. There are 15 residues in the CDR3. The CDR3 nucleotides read TGCGCCAGCAGCTTGGACGAGTTGGGGGGAGGTACGCAGTATTTT. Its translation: CASSLDELGGGTQYF.

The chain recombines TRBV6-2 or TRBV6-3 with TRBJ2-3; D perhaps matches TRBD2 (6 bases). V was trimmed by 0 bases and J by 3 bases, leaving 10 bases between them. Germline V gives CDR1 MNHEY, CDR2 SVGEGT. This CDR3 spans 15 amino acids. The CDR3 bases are TGTGCCAGCAGTTACTCGGAGGGTTGGACAGATACGCAGTATTTT. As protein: CASSYSEGWTDTQYF.

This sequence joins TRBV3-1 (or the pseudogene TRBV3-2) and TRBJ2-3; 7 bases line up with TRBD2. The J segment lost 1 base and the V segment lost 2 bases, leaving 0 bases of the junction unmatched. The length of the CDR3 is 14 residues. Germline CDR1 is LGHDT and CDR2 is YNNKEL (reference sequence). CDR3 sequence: CASSQTSGTDTQYF. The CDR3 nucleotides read TGTGCCAGCAGCCAAACTAGCGGCACAGATACGCAGTATTTT.

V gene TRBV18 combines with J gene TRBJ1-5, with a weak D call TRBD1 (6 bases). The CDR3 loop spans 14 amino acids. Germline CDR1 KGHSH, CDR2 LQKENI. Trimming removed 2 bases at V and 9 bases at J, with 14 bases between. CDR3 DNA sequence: TGTGCCAGCTCACCATCCGACGCAGGGGCGCCCCAGCATTTT. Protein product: CASSPSDAGAPQHF.

Here the CDR3 reads CASSAGPDGNQPQHF. The CDR3 DNA sequence: TGTGCCAGTTCGGCGGGGCCAGACGGCAATCAGCCCCAGCATTTT. The chain recombines TRBV10-3 with TRBJ1-5; weak D call: TRBD1 (5 bases). This CDR3 has 15 amino acids. Germline V gene lookup returns CDR1 ENHRY and CDR2 SYGVKD. V was pared by 10 bases and J by 2 bases, with 18 bases between.

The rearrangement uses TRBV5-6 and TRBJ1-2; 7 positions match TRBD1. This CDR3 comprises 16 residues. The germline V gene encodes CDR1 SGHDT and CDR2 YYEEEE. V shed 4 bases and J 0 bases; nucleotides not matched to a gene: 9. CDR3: CASSLPGDSPNYGYTF. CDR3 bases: TGTGCCAGCAGCCTGCCCGGGGACAGCCCTAACTATGGCTACACCTTC.